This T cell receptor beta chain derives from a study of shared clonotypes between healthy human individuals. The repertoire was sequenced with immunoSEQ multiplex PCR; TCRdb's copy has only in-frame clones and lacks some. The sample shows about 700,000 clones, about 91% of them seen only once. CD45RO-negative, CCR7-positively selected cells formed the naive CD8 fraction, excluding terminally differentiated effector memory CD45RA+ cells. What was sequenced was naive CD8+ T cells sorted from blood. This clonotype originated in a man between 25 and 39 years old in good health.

CDR3 in amino acids: CASSLSRAETQYF. CDR3 bases: TGTGCCAGCAGTTTATCTAGGGCGGAGACCCAGTACTTC. The J gene is TRBJ2-5, the V gene TRBV27; D is ambiguous. The germline V and J ends were trimmed by 0 bases and 5 bases, with 7 bases remaining between them. Germline lookup yields CDR1 MNHEY and CDR2 SMNVEV (reference sequence). CDR3 length equals 13 residues.